This T cell receptor (beta chain) is from a study of cytomegalovirus exposure and HLA in healthy donors. PCR used 60 Vbeta primers and 13 Jbeta primers. TCRdb's table, derived via immunoSEQ multiplex PCR, lists solely in-frame clones and lacks some. The sample includes 78,000 or so clones, less than 85% of them seen just once. In regard to this clone: Its antigen is unknown.

Notes on the study in general: Immune exposure was documented only through CMV serostatus. A few CMV-associated chains were confirmed in vitro to be specific for CMV antigens. It was reported that TCR beta sequences correctly inferred the HLA-A and HLA-B alleles for most subjects. In an earlier analysis, in 540 or so donors, most V segments appeared productive either ~87% or ~30% of the time.

Specimen: PBMCs. This clonotype was sampled from a woman aged 45 to 65 in good health and CMV-seronegative.

The CDR3 region has the DNA TGTGCCAGCAGCTTAGGGGCAGGGGCTAACTATGGCTACACCTTC. It yields the protein CASSLGAGANYGYTF. The rearrangement joins TRBV7-9 to TRBJ1-2; TRBD1 might be the D (6 bases). V lost 1 base, J lost 0 bases, and 9 bases lay in between. The CDR3 spans 15 residues. Germline loops: CDR1 SEHNR, CDR2 FQNEAQ (reference sequence).